The rows below give T cell receptor beta chains drawn from one sample of a study. TCRdb called the RT-PCR reads again in MiXCR, with one record for every CDR3 protein. The repertoire has 650,000 to 800,000 distinct CDR3 sequences, around 14% of them found once; the top ten carry 3.6%. Sequencing was performed on memory CD4+ T cells from blood. Every receptor here comes from a female donor in good health, serving as a healthy control. Both conserved end residues are part of each CDR3. D genes are given only for firm matches. Only part of the rows carry a size: once, few, many, or a class if the clone is expanded.

d_call clone_size cdr3_length j_call v_call cdr3_aa cdr3_nt
NA many 13 TRBJ2-4 TRBV5-1 CASSSDGPNIQYF TGCGCCAGCAGCTCGGACGGACCCAACATTCAGTACTTC
TRBD2 few 13 TRBJ2-5 TRBV6-5 CASRKAGVETQYF TGTGCCAGCAGGAAAGCGGGGGTGGAGACCCAGTACTTC
TRBD1 many 14 TRBJ2-2 TRBV5-1 CASSLKQGAGELFF TGCGCCAGCAGCCTAAAGCAGGGGGCCGGGGAGCTGTTTTTT
NA NA 14 TRBJ1-5 TRBV5-1 CASSIDSRGQPQHF TGCGCCAGCAGCATTGACAGCCGAGGGCAGCCCCAGCATTTT
TRBD1 NA 14 TRBJ1-1 TRBV14 CASSQNRGPGEAFF TGTGCCAGCAGCCAAAACAGGGGGCCAGGGGAAGCTTTCTTT
TRBD1 NA 13 TRBJ2-7 TRBV20-1 CSATDRGQGEQYF TGCAGTGCTACGGACAGGGGGCAAGGCGAGCAGTACTTC
TRBD2 few 15 TRBJ2-1 TRBV5-1 CASSWRVAGDNEQFF TGCGCCAGCAGCTGGAGGGTAGCGGGAGACAATGAGCAGTTCTTC
NA NA 11 TRBJ1-2 TRBV6-1 CASSRQPGYTF TGTGCCAGCTCTCGGCAGCCAGGCTACACCTTC
NA many 13 TRBJ1-2 TRBV5-6 CASSPTDNQGYTF TGTGCCAGCAGCCCGACAGATAATCAGGGCTACACCTTC
TRBD1 NA 14 TRBJ1-6 TRBV6-1 CASSEETGLSPLHF TGTGCCAGCAGTGAAGAGACAGGGCTCTCACCCCTCCACTTT
NA NA 12 TRBJ2-1 TRBV28 CASTSYYNEQFF TGTGCCAGCACGTCATATTACAATGAGCAGTTCTTC
TRBD2 NA 13 TRBJ2-7 TRBV27 CASSFLAGDEQYF TGTGCCAGCAGTTTCCTAGCGGGAGACGAGCAGTACTTC
NA few 13 TRBJ2-7 TRBV1 CTSSLQGEGEQYF TGCACCAGCAGCCTCCAAGGGGAGGGGGAGCAGTACTTC
TRBD1 NA 18 TRBJ1-1 TRBV6-5 CASSPYRTGRVENTEAFF TGTGCCAGCAGTCCCTATCGGACAGGACGAGTCGAAAACACTGAAGCTTTCTTT
NA many 14 TRBJ1-2 TRBV20-1 CSARELRGNYGYTF TGCAGTGCTCGGGAACTCAGGGGAAACTATGGCTACACCTTC
TRBD2 NA 14 TRBJ2-5 TRBV7-7 CASGRTSVQETQYF TGTGCTAGCGGCCGGACTAGCGTGCAAGAGACCCAGTACTTC
NA few 15 TRBJ1-4 TRBV5-5 CASSPNGHPNEKLFF TGTGCCAGCAGCCCTAACGGACACCCTAATGAAAAACTGTTTTTT
NA many 16 TRBJ2-5 TRBV6-5 CASSYSAVTPGETQYF TGTGCCAGCAGTTACTCGGCGGTCACCCCGGGGGAGACCCAGTACTTC
NA NA 13 TRBJ1-1 TRBV7-2 CASSLSQDNEAFF TGTGCCAGCAGCTTAAGTCAGGACAATGAAGCTTTCTTT
NA few 15 TRBJ1-2 TRBV28 CASSFGQPPGYGYTF TGTGCCAGCAGTTTTGGACAACCACCCGGCTATGGCTACACCTTC
NA few 13 TRBJ2-5 TRBV20-1 CSAGGASIETQYF TGCAGTGCTGGGGGGGCTTCCATAGAGACCCAGTACTTC
TRBD2 NA 16 TRBJ2-3 TRBV27 CASSMLAGASQDTQYF TGTGCCAGCAGTATGTTAGCGGGGGCCTCCCAGGATACGCAGTATTTT
NA few 13 TRBJ1-1 TRBV7-9 CASSSQQTTEAFF TGTGCCAGCAGCTCTCAGCAAACCACTGAAGCTTTCTTT
NA NA 13 TRBJ2-6 TRBV5-1 CASQPAGANVLTF TGCGCCAGCCAACCGGCAGGGGCCAACGTCCTGACTTTC
NA many 13 TRBJ2-7 TRBV6-5 CASSPVPSYEQYF TGTGCCAGCAGTCCCGTGCCGAGCTACGAGCAGTACTTC
NA many 15 TRBJ2-2 TRBV10-3 CAIRRTGPDTGELFF TGTGCCATCAGGCGGACGGGGCCGGACACCGGGGAGCTGTTTTTT
TRBD1 NA 15 TRBJ1-6 TRBV28 CASSSPGQGESPLHF TGTGCCAGCAGTTCGCCGGGACAGGGGGAATCACCCCTCCACTTT
TRBD1 few 15 TRBJ2-5 TRBV4-3 CASSRKAGGRETQYF TGCGCCAGCAGCCGAAAGGCAGGGGGCAGAGAGACCCAGTACTTC
NA NA 13 TRBJ2-1 TRBV3-1 CASRVGANNEQFF TGTGCCAGCAGGGTTGGGGCTAACAATGAGCAGTTCTTC
TRBD2 many 14 TRBJ2-7 TRBV20-1 CSAPTSGSSHEQYF TGCAGTGCTCCGACTAGCGGGAGTTCCCACGAGCAGTACTTC
TRBD1 many 15 TRBJ2-1 TRBV4-1 CASSRLDRGLNEQFF TGCGCCAGCAGCCGGTTGGACAGGGGGCTGAATGAGCAGTTCTTC
NA NA 13 TRBJ1-4 TRBV9 CASSVRVNEKLFF TGTGCCAGCAGCGTACGCGTTAATGAAAAACTGTTTTTT
NA many 13 TRBJ1-1 TRBV20-1 CSAHPGGDTEAFF TGCAGTGCCCACCCGGGGGGGGACACTGAAGCTTTCTTT
NA few 13 TRBJ1-2 TRBV5-5 CASSYQGSPGYTF TGTGCCAGCAGCTACCAGGGATCTCCTGGCTACACCTTC
TRBD2 NA 18 TRBJ2-1 TRBV3-1 CASSQEITSGLSYNEQFF TGTGCCAGCAGCCAAGAAATAACTAGCGGCCTCTCCTACAATGAGCAGTTCTTC